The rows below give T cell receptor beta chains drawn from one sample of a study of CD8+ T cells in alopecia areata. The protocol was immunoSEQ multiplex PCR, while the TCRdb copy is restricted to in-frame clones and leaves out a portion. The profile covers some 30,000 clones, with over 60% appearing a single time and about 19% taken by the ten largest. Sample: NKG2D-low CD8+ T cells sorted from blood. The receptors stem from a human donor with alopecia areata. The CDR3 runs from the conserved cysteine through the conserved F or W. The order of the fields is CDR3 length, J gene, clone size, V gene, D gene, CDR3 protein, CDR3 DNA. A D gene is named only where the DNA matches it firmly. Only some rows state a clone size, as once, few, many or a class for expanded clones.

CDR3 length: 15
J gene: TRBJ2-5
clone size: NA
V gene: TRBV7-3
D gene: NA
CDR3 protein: CASSSGDAYQETQYF
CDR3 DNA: TGTGCCAGCAGCAGTGGGGACGCCTACCAAGAGACCCAGTACTTC

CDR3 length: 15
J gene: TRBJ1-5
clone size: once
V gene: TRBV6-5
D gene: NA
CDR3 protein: CASSYGGDGNQPQHF
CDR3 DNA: TGTGCCAGCAGTTACGGAGGGGACGGCAATCAGCCCCAGCATTTT

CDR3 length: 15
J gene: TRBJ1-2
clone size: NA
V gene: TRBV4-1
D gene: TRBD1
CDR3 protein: CASSQLWTGGYGYTF
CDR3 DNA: TGCGCCAGCAGCCAACTATGGACAGGGGGCTATGGCTACACCTTC

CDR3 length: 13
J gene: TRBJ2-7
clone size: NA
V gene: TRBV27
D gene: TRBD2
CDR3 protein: CASRGLATTEQYF
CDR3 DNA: TGTGCCAGCAGGGGACTAGCGACCACGGAGCAGTACTTC

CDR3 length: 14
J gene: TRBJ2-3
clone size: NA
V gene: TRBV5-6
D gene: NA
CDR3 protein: CASSASVAADTQYF
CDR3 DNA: TGTGCCAGCAGCGCTAGTGTTGCCGCAGATACGCAGTATTTT

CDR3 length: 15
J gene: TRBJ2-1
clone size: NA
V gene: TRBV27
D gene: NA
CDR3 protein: CASSFSGSAGNEQFF
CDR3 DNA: TGTGCCAGCAGTTTCTCGGGGTCGGCCGGCAATGAGCAGTTCTTC

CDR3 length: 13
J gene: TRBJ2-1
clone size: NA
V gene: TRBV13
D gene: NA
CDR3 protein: CASSLGGDDEQFF
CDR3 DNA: TGTGCCAGCAGCTTAGGGGGGGATGATGAGCAGTTCTTC

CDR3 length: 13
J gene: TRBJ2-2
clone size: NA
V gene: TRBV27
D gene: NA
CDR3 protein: CASSAANTGELFF
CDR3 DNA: TGTGCCAGCAGCGCCGCGAACACCGGGGAGCTGTTTTTT

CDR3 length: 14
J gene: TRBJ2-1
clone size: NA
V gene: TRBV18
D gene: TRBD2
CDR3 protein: CASSDGLAGYEQFF
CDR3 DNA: TGTGCCAGCTCGGACGGACTAGCGGGGTATGAGCAGTTCTTC

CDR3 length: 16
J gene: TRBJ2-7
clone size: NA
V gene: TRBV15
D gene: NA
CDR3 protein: CATSRDVDSPSYEQYF
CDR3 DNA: TGTGCCACCAGCAGAGATGTCGACAGTCCCTCCTACGAGCAGTACTTC

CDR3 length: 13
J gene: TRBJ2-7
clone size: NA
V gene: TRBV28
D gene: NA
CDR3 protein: CASSLTGSSEQHF
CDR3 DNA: TGTGCCAGCAGTTTAACAGGGTCCAGCGAGCAGCACTTC

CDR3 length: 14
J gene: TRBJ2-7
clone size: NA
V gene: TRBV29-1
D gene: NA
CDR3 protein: CSVEGTGSSYEQYF
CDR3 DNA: TGCAGCGTTGAGGGGACGGGGAGCTCCTACGAGCAGTACTTC

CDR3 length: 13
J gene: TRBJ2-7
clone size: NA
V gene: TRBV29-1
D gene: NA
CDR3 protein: CSVLGPSMDEQYF
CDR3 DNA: TGCAGCGTCCTAGGACCGTCGATGGACGAGCAGTACTTC

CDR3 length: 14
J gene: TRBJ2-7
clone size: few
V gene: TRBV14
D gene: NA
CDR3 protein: CASSSGTRHYEQYF
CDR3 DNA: TGTGCCAGCAGCTCCGGGACACGGCACTACGAGCAGTACTTC

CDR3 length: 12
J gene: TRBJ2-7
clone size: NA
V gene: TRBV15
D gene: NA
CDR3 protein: CATSRGFYEQYF
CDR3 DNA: TGTGCCACCAGCAGAGGATTCTACGAGCAGTACTTC

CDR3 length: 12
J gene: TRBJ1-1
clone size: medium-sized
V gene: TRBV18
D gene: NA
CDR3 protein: CASSAVNTEAFF
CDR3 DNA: TGTGCCAGCTCAGCAGTGAACACTGAAGCTTTCTTT

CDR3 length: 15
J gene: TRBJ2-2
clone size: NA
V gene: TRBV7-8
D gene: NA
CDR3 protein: CASSSQGVDSGELFF
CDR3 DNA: TGTGCCAGCAGCTCACAGGGTGTGGACTCCGGGGAGCTGTTTTTT

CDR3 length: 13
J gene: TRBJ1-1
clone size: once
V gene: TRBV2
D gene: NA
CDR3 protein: CASSEAGNTEAFF
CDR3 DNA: TGTGCCAGCAGTGAAGCGGGGAACACTGAAGCTTTCTTT

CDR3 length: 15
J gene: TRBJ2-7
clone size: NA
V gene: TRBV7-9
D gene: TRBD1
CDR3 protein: CASSPTQGAAYEQYF
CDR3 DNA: TGTGCCAGCAGCCCCACGCAGGGGGCCGCCTACGAGCAGTACTTC

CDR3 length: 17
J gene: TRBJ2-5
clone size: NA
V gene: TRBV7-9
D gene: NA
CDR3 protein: CASNYLTSGLARETQYF
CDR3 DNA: TGTGCCAGCAACTACCTCACAAGCGGCCTAGCAAGAGAGACCCAGTACTTC

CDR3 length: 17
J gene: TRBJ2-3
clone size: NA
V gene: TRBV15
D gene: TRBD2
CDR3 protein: CATSRDRGSGGGLTQYF
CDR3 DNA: TGTGCCACCAGCAGAGATCGGGGTAGCGGGGGGGGTCTTACGCAGTATTTT

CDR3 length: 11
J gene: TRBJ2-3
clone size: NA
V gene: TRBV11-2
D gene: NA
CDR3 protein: CASSQTDTQYF
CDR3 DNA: TGTGCCAGCAGCCAGACAGATACGCAGTATTTT

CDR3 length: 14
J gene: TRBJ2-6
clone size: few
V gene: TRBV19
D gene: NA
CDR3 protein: CATLPSGGANVLTF
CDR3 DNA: TGTGCCACCTTGCCCTCTGGTGGGGCCAACGTCCTGACTTTC

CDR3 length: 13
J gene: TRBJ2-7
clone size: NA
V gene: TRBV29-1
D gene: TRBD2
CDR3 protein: CSVPRGGLGEQYF
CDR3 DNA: TGCAGCGTCCCCCGCGGGGGGCTTGGCGAGCAGTACTTC

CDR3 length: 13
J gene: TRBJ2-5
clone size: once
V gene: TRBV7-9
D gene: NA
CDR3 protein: CASSLESTETQYF
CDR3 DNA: TGTGCCAGCAGCTTAGAGTCTACGGAGACCCAGTACTTC

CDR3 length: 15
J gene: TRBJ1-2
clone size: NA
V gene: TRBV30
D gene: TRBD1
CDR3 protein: CAWSWTGRIDYGYTF
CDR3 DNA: TGTGCCTGGTCGTGGACAGGGCGAATTGATTATGGCTACACCTTC

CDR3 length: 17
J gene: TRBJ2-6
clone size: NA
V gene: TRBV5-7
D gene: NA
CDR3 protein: CASSPNRVQSRANVLTF
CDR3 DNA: TGTGCCAGCTCACCGAATCGCGTACAAAGTCGGGCCAACGTCCTGACTTTC

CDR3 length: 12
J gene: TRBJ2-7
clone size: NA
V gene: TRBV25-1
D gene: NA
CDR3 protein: CASSVLGTEQYF
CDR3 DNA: TGTGCCAGCAGCGTGTTGGGGACCGAGCAGTACTTC

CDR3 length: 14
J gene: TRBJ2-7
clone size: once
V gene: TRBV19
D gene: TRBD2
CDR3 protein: CASSGLAGIYEQYF
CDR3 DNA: TGTGCCAGTAGTGGACTAGCGGGAATCTACGAGCAGTACTTC

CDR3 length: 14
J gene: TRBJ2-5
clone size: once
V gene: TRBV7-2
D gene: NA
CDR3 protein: CASSGVGVMETQYF
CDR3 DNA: TGTGCCAGCAGCGGCGTAGGGGTTATGGAGACCCAGTACTTC

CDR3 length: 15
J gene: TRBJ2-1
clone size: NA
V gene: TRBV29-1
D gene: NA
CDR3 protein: CSVEGFRDSYNEQFF
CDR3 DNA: TGCAGCGTTGAAGGGTTCAGGGATTCCTACAATGAGCAGTTCTTC

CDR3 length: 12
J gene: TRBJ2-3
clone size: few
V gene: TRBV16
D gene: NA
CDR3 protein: CASSPFGRTQYF
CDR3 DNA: TGTGCCAGCAGCCCGTTTGGGCGGACGCAGTATTTT

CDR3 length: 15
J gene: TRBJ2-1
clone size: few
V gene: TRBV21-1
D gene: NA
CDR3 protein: CASSKGTSGNNEQFF
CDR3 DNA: TGTGCCAGCAGCAAAGGGACTAGCGGGAACAATGAGCAGTTCTTC

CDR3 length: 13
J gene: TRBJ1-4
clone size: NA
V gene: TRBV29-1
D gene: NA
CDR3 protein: CSYALGGSGKLFF
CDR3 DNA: TGCAGCTATGCACTTGGGGGATCCGGAAAACTGTTTTTT

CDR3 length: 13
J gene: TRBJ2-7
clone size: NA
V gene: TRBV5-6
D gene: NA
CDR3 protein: CASSLPGGDEQYF
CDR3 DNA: TGTGCCAGCAGCTTGCCTGGTGGGGACGAGCAGTACTTC

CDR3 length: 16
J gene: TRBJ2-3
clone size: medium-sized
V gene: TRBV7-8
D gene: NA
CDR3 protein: CASSLRQAGGTDTQYF
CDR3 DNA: TGTGCCAGCAGCCTAAGACAGGCCGGGGGAACAGATACGCAGTATTTT

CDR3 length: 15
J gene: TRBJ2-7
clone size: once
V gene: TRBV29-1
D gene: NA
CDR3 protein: CSVVQGSPTTYEQYF
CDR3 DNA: TGCAGCGTTGTCCAGGGGTCCCCTACAACCTACGAGCAGTACTTC

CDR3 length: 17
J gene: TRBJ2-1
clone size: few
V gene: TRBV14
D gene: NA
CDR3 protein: CASSQIVGARGYNEQFF
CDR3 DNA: TGTGCCAGCAGCCAAATTGTGGGAGCCCGAGGGTACAATGAGCAGTTCTTC

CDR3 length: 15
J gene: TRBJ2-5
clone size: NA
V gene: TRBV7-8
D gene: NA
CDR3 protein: CASSLFTGGQETQYF
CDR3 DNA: TGTGCCAGCAGCTTATTTACCGGGGGCCAAGAGACCCAGTACTTC

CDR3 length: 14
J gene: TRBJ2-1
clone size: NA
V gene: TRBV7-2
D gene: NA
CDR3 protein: CASSLGWLGNEQFF
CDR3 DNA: TGTGCCAGCAGCTTAGGTTGGCTTGGTAATGAGCAGTTCTTC

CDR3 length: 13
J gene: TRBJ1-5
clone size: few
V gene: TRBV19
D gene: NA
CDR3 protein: CASSPGGNQPQHF
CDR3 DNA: TGTGCCAGTAGTCCGGGGGGCAATCAGCCCCAGCATTTT

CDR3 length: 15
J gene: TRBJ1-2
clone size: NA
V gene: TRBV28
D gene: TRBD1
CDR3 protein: CASSPRGQGVNGYTF
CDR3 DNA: TGTGCCAGCAGTCCCCGGGGACAGGGCGTAAATGGCTACACCTTC

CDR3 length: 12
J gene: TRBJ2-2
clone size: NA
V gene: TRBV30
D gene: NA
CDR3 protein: CAWIHGFGELFF
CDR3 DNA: TGTGCCTGGATACACGGGTTCGGGGAGCTGTTTTTT

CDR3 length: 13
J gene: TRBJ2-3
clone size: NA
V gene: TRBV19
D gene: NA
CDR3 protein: CASTSAGTDTQYF
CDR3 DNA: TGTGCCAGTACGTCAGCGGGCACAGATACGCAGTATTTT

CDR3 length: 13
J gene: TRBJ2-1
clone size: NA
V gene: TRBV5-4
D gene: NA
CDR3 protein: CASSLEDLNEQFF
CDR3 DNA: TGTGCCAGCAGCTTGGAAGACCTCAATGAGCAGTTCTTC

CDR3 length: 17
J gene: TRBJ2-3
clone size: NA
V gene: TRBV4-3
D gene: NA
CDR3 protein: CASSQDMFGGDTDTQYF
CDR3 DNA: TGCGCCAGCAGCCAAGATATGTTCGGGGGCGACACAGATACGCAGTATTTT

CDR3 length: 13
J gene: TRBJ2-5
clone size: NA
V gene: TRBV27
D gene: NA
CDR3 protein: CASSFGGEETQYF
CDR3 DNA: TGTGCCAGCAGTTTCGGAGGCGAAGAGACCCAGTACTTC

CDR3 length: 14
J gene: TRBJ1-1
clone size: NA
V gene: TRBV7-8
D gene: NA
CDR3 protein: CASSLWGAYTEAFF
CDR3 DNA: TGTGCCAGCAGCTTATGGGGGGCGTACACTGAAGCTTTCTTT

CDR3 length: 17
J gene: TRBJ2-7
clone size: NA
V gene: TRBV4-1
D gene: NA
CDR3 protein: CASSQAHAWTMSYEQYF
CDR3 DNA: TGCGCCAGCAGCCAAGCCCACGCCTGGACGATGTCCTACGAGCAGTACTTC

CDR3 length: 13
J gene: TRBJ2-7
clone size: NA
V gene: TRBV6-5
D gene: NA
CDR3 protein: CASSYGRNYEQYF
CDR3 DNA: TGTGCCAGCAGTTACGGACGGAACTACGAGCAGTACTTC

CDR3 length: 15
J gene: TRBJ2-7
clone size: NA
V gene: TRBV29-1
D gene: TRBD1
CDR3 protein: CSVEARGQGSYEQYF
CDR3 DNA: TGCAGCGTTGAGGCCCGGGGACAGGGGTCCTACGAGCAGTACTTC

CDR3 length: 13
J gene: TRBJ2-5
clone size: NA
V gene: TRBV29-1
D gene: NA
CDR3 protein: CSITGENQETQYF
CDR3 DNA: TGCAGCATTACGGGGGAGAACCAAGAGACCCAGTACTTC

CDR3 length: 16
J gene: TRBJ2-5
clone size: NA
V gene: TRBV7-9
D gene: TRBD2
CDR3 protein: CASSLSRTSGIETQYF
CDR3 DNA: TGTGCCAGCAGCTTATCGAGGACTAGCGGGATTGAGACCCAGTACTTC

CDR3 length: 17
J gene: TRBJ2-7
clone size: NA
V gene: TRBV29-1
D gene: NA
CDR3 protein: CSVEDLAGGGSSYEQYF
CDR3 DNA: TGCAGCGTTGAAGACCTCGCAGGGGGCGGGAGTTCCTACGAGCAGTACTTC

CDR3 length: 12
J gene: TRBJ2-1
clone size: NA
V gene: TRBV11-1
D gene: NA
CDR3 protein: CASSTFERAQFF
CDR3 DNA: TGTGCCAGCAGCACCTTCGAGAGGGCGCAGTTCTTC